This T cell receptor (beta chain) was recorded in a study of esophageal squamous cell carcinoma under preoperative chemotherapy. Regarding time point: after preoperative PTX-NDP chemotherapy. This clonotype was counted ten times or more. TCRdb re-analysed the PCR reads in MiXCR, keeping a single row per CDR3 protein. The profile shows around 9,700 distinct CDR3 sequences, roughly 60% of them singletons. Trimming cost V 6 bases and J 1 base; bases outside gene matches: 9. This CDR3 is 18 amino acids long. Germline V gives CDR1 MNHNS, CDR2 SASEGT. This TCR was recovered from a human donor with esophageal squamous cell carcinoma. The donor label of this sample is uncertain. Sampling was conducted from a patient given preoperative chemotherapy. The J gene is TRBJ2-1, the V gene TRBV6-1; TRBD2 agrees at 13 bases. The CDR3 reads CASRPGLAGTGSYNEQFF. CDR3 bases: TGTGCCAGCAGACCGGGACTAGCGGGAACCGGTTCCTACAATGAGCAGTTCTTC.